A single sample is the source of the 16 T cell receptor beta chains below, sequenced in a study of blood T cell repertoires in COVID-19. Profiled with immunoSEQ multiplex PCR; TCRdb holds only in-frame clones, not every one. The table shows more than 250,000 clones, with approximately 88% occurring only once. The sample taken for sequencing was PBMCs or T cells enriched from blood (not recorded which). The receptors shown here come from a woman between 35 and 50 years old who had recovered from COVID-19.

This clone was recorded once. The gene calls are TRBV19 and TRBJ2-1; D may be TRBD2 (6 bases). The CDR3 length is 13 residues. CDR1 is LNHDA, CDR2 SQIVND, per germline (reference sequence). Trimming took 8 bases from V and 7 from J, leaving 15 bases between them. CDR3 region: CASGGTAKNEQFF. The DNA for the CDR3 is TGTGCCAGTGGGGGGACGGCGAAGAATGAGCAGTTCTTC.

The J gene is TRBJ1-1, the V gene TRBV11-2, with D perhaps matching TRBD1 (6 bases). Trimming removed 5 bases at V and 0 bases at J, with 13 bases between. Germline values: CDR1 SGHAT, CDR2 FQNNGV. This CDR3 is built from 15 residues. The CDR3 nucleotides read TGTGCCAGCAGCCAACTCAGGGGCGTGAACACTGAAGCTTTCTTT. This gives the protein CASSQLRGVNTEAFF.

The J gene is TRBJ2-3, the V gene TRBV7-2; D gene uncertain. V dropped 1 base and J dropped 4 bases, with 15 bases sitting between them. Germline CDR1 is SGHTA and CDR2 is FQGNSA. The CDR3 loop spans 16 amino acids. The CDR3 coding sequence is TGTGCCAGCAGCTTAGTAGGCGGCTTGACCCCAGATACGCAGTATTTT. This codes for CASSLVGGLTPDTQYF.

This chain joins TRBV2 and TRBJ1-4, with no clear D. CDR1 and CDR2 (germline): SNHLY, FYNNEI. The CDR3 is made up of 14 amino acids. Trimming cost V 6 bases and J 10 bases, with 18 bases left between them. CDR3 sequence reads: CASRPTREGGKLFF. CDR3 DNA: TGTGCCAGCAGGCCGACGAGGGAGGGAGGAAAACTGTTTTTT. The variable domain in full, completed from reference TRBV2 and TRBJ1-4, reads EPEVTQTPSHQVTQMGQEVILRCVPISNHLYFYWYRQILGQKVEFLVSFYNNEISEKSEIFDDQFSVERPDGSNFTLKIRSTKLEDSAMYFCASRPTREGGKLFFGSGTQLSVL.

The chain combines TRBV11-2 with TRBJ2-1, with a tentative D call TRBD2 (5 bases). The V end lost 7 bases, the J end lost 12 bases, and 16 bases lay between the germline ends. The CDR3 runs to 12 residues. Germline V lookup: CDR1 SGHAT, CDR2 FQNNGV. The CDR3 nucleotides are TGTGCCAGCAATCCAGGCCCGGGAAGGCAGTTCTTC. It encodes CASNPGPGRQFF.

The rearrangement joins TRBV27 to TRBJ2-7, with D uncertain. The V end lost 5 bases, the J end lost 6 bases, and 17 bases lay between the germline ends. Per germline, CDR1 MNHEY and CDR2 SMNVEV (reference sequence). CDR3 length: 14 amino acids. CDR3 amino acids: CASSPNPGPSEQYF. The CDR3 region has the DNA TGTGCCAGCAGTCCGAACCCTGGCCCTTCCGAGCAGTACTTC.

The genes are TRBV5-1 and TRBJ2-5, with a weak D call TRBD1 (6 bases). V was cut by 2 bases and J by 1 base, with 9 bases left in between. The V gene's germline CDR1 is SGHRS and CDR2 YFSETQ. The CDR3 contains 14 residues. DNA for the CDR3: TGCGCCAGCAGCTTTATACAGGGCCAAGAGACCCAGTACTTC. Translation: CASSFIQGQETQYF.

The table lists this clone with many counts. The V and J genes are TRBV5-1 and TRBJ2-7; D call uncertain. Germline V lookup: CDR1 SGHRS, CDR2 YFSETQ. CDR3 length: 14 residues. V lost 2 bases to trimming and J lost 3 bases, with 12 bases between them. The CDR3 DNA reads as TGCGCCAGCAGCTTTGGCGGCAGCATCTACGAGCAGTACTTC. Amino acid sequence: CASSFGGSIYEQYF.

The gene calls are TRBV11-2 and TRBJ2-7; 9 nucleotides agree with TRBD2. Germline values: CDR1 SGHAT, CDR2 FQNNGV. Trimming at V came to 5 bases and at J to 3 bases, leaving 17 bases not matched to a gene. CDR3 length equals 18 residues. CDR3 sequence reads: CASSGRWTSVIRDYEQYF. As DNA, the CDR3 is TGTGCCAGCAGCGGGCGTTGGACTAGCGTGATTAGGGACTACGAGCAGTACTTC.

This chain links TRBV2 with TRBJ2-1, with 8 bases lining up with TRBD2. From germline, CDR1 is SNHLY and CDR2 FYNNEI. V lost 4 bases, J lost 4 bases, and 3 bases stayed unmatched. This CDR3 is built from 14 residues. The CDR3 loop reads CASSAREGYNEQFF. The CDR3 DNA is TGTGCCAGCAGTGCCCGGGAGGGGTACAATGAGCAGTTCTTC.

V and J are TRBV23-1 and TRBJ1-1; no clear D gene. TRBV23-1 carries the ORF label, with uncertain function. The CDR3 is made up of 16 amino acids. V was trimmed by 10 bases and J by 6 bases, leaving 27 bases between them. As DNA, the CDR3 is TGCGCCAATGCCTGTCGGCAGGCGGAGGAAAGGTCTGAAGCTTTCTTT. Amino acids: CANACRQAEERSEAFF.

This chain links TRBV7-9 with TRBJ2-7; 7 nucleotides match TRBD2. Looked up from germline, CDR1 is SEHNR and CDR2 is FQNEAQ (reference sequence). The CDR3 is 14 residues long. V was pared by 5 bases and J by 0 bases, with 4 bases of the junction left unmatched. The CDR3 loop is CASSRERGSYEQYF. Here the CDR3 DNA reads TGTGCCAGCAGCCGAGAGCGGGGCTCCTACGAGCAGTACTTC.

V is TRBV9 and J is TRBJ2-5; 7 nucleotides align to TRBD2. This CDR3 contains 16 residues. Germline V gene lookup returns CDR1 SGDLS and CDR2 YYNGEE. V dropped 0 bases and J dropped 1; count of bases not matched to a gene: 6. The CDR3 spells CASSVVPAGTQETQYF. The CDR3 DNA sequence: TGTGCCAGCAGCGTAGTCCCAGCGGGGACCCAAGAGACCCAGTACTTC.

The CDR3 DNA sequence: TGTGCCAGCTGTCTGACGGGACAGGTAACTGAAGCTTTCTTT. Its translation: CASCLTGQVTEAFF. The J gene is TRBJ1-1, the V gene TRBV28; TRBD1 aligns across 8 bases. The J segment lost 5 bases and the V segment lost 8 bases, leaving 10 bases of the junction unmatched. Germline V gene lookup returns CDR1 MDHEN and CDR2 SYDVKM. The CDR3 spans 14 residues.

V is TRBV5-1 and J is TRBJ1-1, with D unresolved. Germline V gene data show CDR1 as SGHRS and CDR2 as YFSETQ. V was clipped by 0 bases and J by 4 bases, with 10 bases between them. This CDR3 comprises 14 residues. The DNA of the CDR3 is TGCGCCAGCAGCTTGGGCGAGGTGAGCACTGAAGCTTTCTTT. Protein product: CASSLGEVSTEAFF.

The chain links TRBV19 to TRBJ2-5; TRBD2 agrees at 11 bases. CDR1 is LNHDA, CDR2 SQIVND, per germline (reference sequence). After removal of 1 base from V and 5 bases from J, the junction contained 3 bases not matched to a gene. The CDR3 runs 15 residues. The DNA of the CDR3 is TGTGCCAGTAGTATAGGGGGACTAGCGGTGGAGACCCAGTACTTC. It yields the protein CASSIGGLAVETQYF.